This T cell receptor (beta chain) is from a study of human T cells and chemical hapten exposure. TCRdb processed the RACE reads anew with MiXCR; each CDR3 protein has one entry. The sample holds roughly 130,000 distinct CDR3 sequences, approximately 8.3% seen once. Time point indicated: healthy volunteer bleed at 2 weeks. It was unfractionated whole blood from which total RNA was extracted. The CDR3 has 14 amino acids. After removal of 5 bases from V and 3 bases from J, the junction contained 5 bases not matched to a gene. Germline V gene data show CDR1 as ENHRY and CDR2 as SYGVKD. The chain recombines TRBV10-3 with TRBJ2-7; 9 positions agree with TRBD2. This receptor was taken from a male donor in good health. Some clones in this sample may be carry-over from other donors' samples. The sequenced material came from whole blood. The DNA of the CDR3 is TGTGCCATCAGTTTGGGGACTAGCTACTACGAGCAGTACTTC. Translated, it gives CAISLGTSYYEQYF.